The 13 T cell receptor beta chains presented below share a single source sample, sequenced in a study of PD-1 blockade in classical Hodgkin lymphoma. Specified time point: newly diagnosed, previously untreated cHL patient sample. Method: immunoSEQ multiplex PCR; TCRdb's copy keeps in-frame clones and lacks some. The table has about 28,000 clones, roughly 90% seen once. The source material was peripheral blood mononuclear cells (PBMCs). The receptors were gathered from a human donor with classical Hodgkin lymphoma.

V is TRBV6-1 and J is TRBJ2-7; possible D gene TRBD1, 5 bases. Germline V gene data show CDR1 as MNHNS and CDR2 as SASEGT. The CDR3 sequence is 14 residues long. The V end lost 2 bases, the J end lost 1 base, and 9 bases lay between the germline ends. The CDR3 loop reads CASSESGQSYEQYF. The CDR3 DNA is TGTGCCAGCAGTGAATCCGGACAATCCTACGAGCAGTACTTC.

The chain couples TRBV5-6 to TRBJ2-1, with 11 bases that match TRBD2. This CDR3 region has 15 residues. CDR1 SGHDT and CDR2 YYEEEE come from the germline V gene. J was trimmed by 3 bases and V by 4 bases; bases with no gene match: 3. CDR3 amino acids: CASSDGTSGYNEQFF. CDR3 in DNA: TGTGCCAGCAGCGACGGGACTAGCGGCTACAATGAGCAGTTCTTC.

This clone was seen more than once but under ten times. This chain uses TRBV7-9 with TRBJ2-1; D gene unclear. The CDR3 runs 13 residues. V was pared by 4 bases and J by 11 bases, with 15 bases between. In germline, CDR1 is SEHNR, CDR2 FQNEAQ (reference sequence). This CDR3 reads CASSSTPVGKQFF. The CDR3, as DNA: TGTGCCAGCAGCTCGACTCCGGTAGGAAAGCAGTTCTTC.

The gene calls are TRBV7-2 and TRBJ1-1; 7 bases are shared with TRBD1. CDR1 SGHTA and CDR2 FQGNSA come from the germline V gene. The CDR3 runs 14 residues. V gave up 5 bases and J gave up 0 bases; unmatched junction bases: 3. The CDR3 spells CASSPGQLNTEAFF. The CDR3 coding sequence is TGTGCCAGCAGCCCGGGACAGTTGAACACTGAAGCTTTCTTT.

This chain links TRBV28 with TRBJ2-5; 7 bases are shared with TRBD1. The CDR3 runs 16 residues. J lost 0 bases, V lost 5 bases, and 9 bases had no gene match. The germline CDR1 and CDR2 sequences are MDHEN and SYDVKM. For the CDR3, the DNA is TGTGCCAGCAGTAACTCAGGTCAGGGGGACCAAGAGACCCAGTACTTC. It encodes CASSNSGQGDQETQYF.

The gene calls are TRBV11-2 and TRBJ2-2, with TRBD2 identical over 7 bases. The CDR3 loop spans 16 amino acids. The germline gives CDR1 SGHAT, CDR2 FQNNGV. After removal of 7 bases from V and 0 bases from J, the junction contained 8 bases not matched to a gene. The CDR3 here is CASTPEAGANTGELFF. The CDR3 region has the DNA TGTGCCAGCACCCCCGAGGCGGGGGCGAACACCGGGGAGCTGTTTTTT.

This chain links TRBV19 with TRBJ2-1; no clear D gene. From germline, CDR1 is LNHDA and CDR2 SQIVND (reference sequence). This CDR3 is 11 amino acids long. V lost 6 bases to trimming and J lost 8 bases, with 8 bases between them. DNA for the CDR3: TGTGCCAGTAGCTTGTCGGATGAGCAGTTCTTC. Translation gives CASSLSDEQFF.

This chain uses TRBV19 with TRBJ1-2; 8 nucleotides match TRBD1. V shed 6 bases and J 6 bases; nucleotides not matched to a gene: 6. The CDR3 is 13 residues long. Germline V gene lookup returns CDR1 LNHDA and CDR2 SQIVND (reference sequence). In nucleotides, the CDR3 is TGTGCCAGTAGCCAGGGGGCAGGAGATGGCTACACCTTC. Protein product: CASSQGAGDGYTF.

Here the CDR3 DNA reads TGTGCCAGCAGCTTAGGAGGCACAGATACGCAGTATTTT. As protein: CASSLGGTDTQYF. V and J are TRBV7-2 and TRBJ2-3; no reliable D call. V shed 1 base and J shed 1 base, with 3 bases lying between them. The germline V gene has CDR1 SGHTA and CDR2 FQGNSA. The CDR3 spans 13 residues.

This clone was seen a few times. The rearrangement uses TRBV19 and TRBJ2-1, with D unresolved. Trimming removed 4 bases from V and 0 bases from J, with 13 bases in between. The V gene's germline CDR1 is LNHDA and CDR2 SQIVND (reference sequence). This CDR3 contains 16 residues. The DNA for the CDR3 is TGTGCCAGTAGTAAGACGGAACCTAGCTCCTACAATGAGCAGTTCTTC. Amino acids: CASSKTEPSSYNEQFF.

The rearrangement joins TRBV7-3 to TRBJ2-1, with 9 positions matching TRBD2. CDR1 is SGHTA, CDR2 FQGTGA, per germline. The CDR3 length is 15 residues. The V gene end was trimmed by 2 bases and the J gene end by 9 bases; junction bases not matched to a gene: 8. The CDR3 region has the DNA TGTGCCAGCAGCTTAGGCAGCGGGAGGCCCGGTGAGCAGTTCTTC. This codes for CASSLGSGRPGEQFF. The variable domain in full, completed from reference TRBV7-3 and TRBJ2-1, reads GAGVSQTPSNKVTEKGKYVELRCDPISGHTALYWYRQSLGQGPEFLIYFQGTGAADDSGLPNDRFFAVRPEGSVSTLKIQRTERGDSAVYLCASSLGSGRPGEQFFGPGTRLTVL.

This chain links TRBV28 with TRBJ1-1, with TRBD1 matching 7 bases. Losses at the gene ends were 6 bases for V and 7 bases for J; bases not matched to a gene: 11. The CDR3 covers 14 residues. Germline CDR1 and CDR2: MDHEN and SYDVKM. DNA for the CDR3: TGTGCCAGCAGGCAGCCGTCCCGGGACAGTGAAGCTTTCTTT. Protein: CASRQPSRDSEAFF.

The V gene is TRBV5-1, the J gene TRBJ1-5; the D gene is possibly TRBD1 (6 bases). CDR1 and CDR2 (germline): SGHRS, YFSETQ. V lost 4 bases, J lost 2 bases, and 10 bases lay in between. The CDR3 runs to 14 residues. As DNA, the CDR3 is TGCGCCAGCAGCCGCGAGGGGGGCAATCAGCCCCAGCATTTT. This codes for CASSREGGNQPQHF.